These T cell receptor beta chains were read from a single sample in a study of blood T cell repertoires in COVID-19. Produced via immunoSEQ multiplex PCR; TCRdb's table is partial and in-frame only. Of hundreds of thousands of clones in the sample, about 80% were seen once. What was sequenced was peripheral blood. These receptors were taken from a human donor in a cohort sampled during active COVID-19. Each CDR3 is given with its conserved first and last residue. The D gene is left open where the match is weak. Clone size is shown for a subset of rows, as once, few, many or a class of expanded clone.

CDR3: CASSPRGKAKNIQYF
DNA: TGTGCCAGCTCCCCCCGGGGTAAGGCCAAAAACATTCAGTACTTC
V: TRBV13
J: TRBJ2-4
size: -
D: -

CDR3: CASSLRPLGDTQYF
DNA: TGTGCCAGCAGCTTGCGCCCACTCGGGGATACGCAGTATTTT
V: TRBV5-6
J: TRBJ2-3
size: -
D: -

CDR3: CASRPQNPDTQYF
DNA: TGTGCCAGCAGACCACAAAATCCAGATACGCAGTATTTT
V: TRBV6-5
J: TRBJ2-3
size: -
D: -

CDR3: CASSSRGSSYEQYF
DNA: TGTGCCAGCAGCTCCCGGGGGAGCTCCTACGAGCAGTACTTC
V: TRBV11-2
J: TRBJ2-7
size: -
D: -

CDR3: CASSYGLAVDYEQYF
DNA: TGTGCCAGCAGTTACGGACTAGCGGTAGACTACGAGCAGTACTTC
V: TRBV6-2/TRBV6-3
J: TRBJ2-7
size: -
D: TRBD2

CDR3: CASSPQGTGILYGYTF
DNA: TGTGCCAGCAGCCCCCAGGGGACAGGGATCCTCTATGGCTACACCTTC
V: TRBV9
J: TRBJ1-2
size: few
D: TRBD1

CDR3: CASGYRDITFSDQPQHF
DNA: TGTGCCAGCGGGTACAGGGACATAACCTTTTCGGATCAGCCCCAGCATTTT
V: TRBV2
J: TRBJ1-5
size: -
D: -

CDR3: CASSARGDRSSGNTIYF
DNA: TGTGCCAGCAGCGCCCGAGGTGACCGAAGCTCTGGAAACACCATATATTTT
V: TRBV9
J: TRBJ1-3
size: -
D: -

CDR3: CASSTSGVANYGYTF
DNA: TGCGCCAGCAGCACCAGCGGGGTAGCTAACTATGGCTACACCTTC
V: TRBV5-1
J: TRBJ1-2
size: -
D: -

CDR3: CASSYSTGPYEQYF
DNA: TGTGCCAGCAGTTATTCGACAGGGCCCTACGAGCAGTACTTC
V: TRBV6-2/TRBV6-3
J: TRBJ2-7
size: -
D: TRBD1

CDR3: CASSIQLGQGNQPQHF
DNA: TGTGCCAGTAGTATTCAGTTGGGTCAGGGGAATCAGCCCCAGCATTTT
V: TRBV19
J: TRBJ1-5
size: few
D: -

CDR3: CASSFAGPGGGGEQYF
DNA: TGTGCCAGCAGCTTCGCGGGGCCAGGGGGCGGTGGCGAGCAGTACTTC
V: TRBV5-5
J: TRBJ2-7
size: -
D: TRBD1

CDR3: CASSPDRTEAFF
DNA: TGTGCCAGCAGTCCCGACAGGACCGAAGCTTTCTTT
V: TRBV2
J: TRBJ1-1
size: -
D: -

CDR3: CASSSRQGGFEKLFF
DNA: TGTGCCAGCAGCTCCAGACAGGGAGGTTTTGAAAAACTGTTTTTT
V: TRBV7-2
J: TRBJ1-4
size: -
D: TRBD1

CDR3: CASSPGVNQYF
DNA: TGTGCCAGCAGCCCCGGTGTGAACCAGTACTTC
V: TRBV7-9
J: TRBJ2-5
size: -
D: -

CDR3: CASSSTRLSIYF
DNA: TGTGCCAGCAGCTCCACCAGACTGTCCATATATTTT
V: TRBV11-2
J: TRBJ1-3
size: once
D: -

CDR3: CASTEREGLGSYNEQFF
DNA: TGTGCCAGTACCGAGCGGGAGGGCCTTGGGTCCTACAATGAGCAGTTCTTC
V: TRBV19
J: TRBJ2-1
size: -
D: TRBD2

CDR3: CASSLVGNQPQHF
DNA: TGTGCCAGCAGTTTAGTCGGCAATCAGCCCCAGCATTTT
V: TRBV27
J: TRBJ1-5
size: -
D: -

CDR3: CSAGGTGRGNTIYF
DNA: TGCAGTGCTGGTGGGACAGGGCGAGGAAACACCATATATTTT
V: TRBV20-1
J: TRBJ1-3
size: -
D: TRBD1

CDR3: CASSGIRGRDTQYF
DNA: TGTGCCAGCAGTGGAATTCGAGGCCGAGATACGCAGTATTTT
V: TRBV2
J: TRBJ2-3
size: few
D: -

CDR3: CASSPSQGVSSYEQYF
DNA: TGTGCCAGCTCACCCTCACAGGGGGTGAGCTCCTACGAGCAGTACTTC
V: TRBV18
J: TRBJ2-7
size: -
D: TRBD1

CDR3: CASKEQGKIRKGQPQHF
DNA: TGTGCCAGTAAGGAACAGGGTAAAATCCGCAAGGGTCAGCCCCAGCATTTT
V: TRBV19
J: TRBJ1-5
size: -
D: -

CDR3: CASSLYGLRAGTMNTIYF
DNA: TGTGCCAGCAGTTTATATGGCCTACGCGCCGGGACAATGAACACCATATATTTT
V: TRBV28
J: TRBJ1-3
size: -
D: -

CDR3: CASRDPTGPGELFF
DNA: TGTGCCAGCAGGGACCCGACAGGGCCCGGGGAGCTGTTTTTT
V: TRBV6-5
J: TRBJ2-2
size: -
D: TRBD1

CDR3: CASERKSSNQPQHF
DNA: TGTGCCAGTGAGCGAAAGTCTAGCAATCAGCCCCAGCATTTT
V: TRBV19
J: TRBJ1-5
size: -
D: -